These T cell receptor beta chains were read from a single sample in a study of T-cell memory formation after mild COVID-19. TCRdb reprocessed the 5' RACE reads via MiXCR and lists one record per CDR3 protein. The top ten hold approximately 3.8% of the sample, which has under 200,000 distinct CDR3 sequences, 9.5% to 13% seen once. Sequencing used PBMCs or a T cell subset sorted from them (not recorded which). These receptors were taken from a man younger than 30 who had mild COVID-19 (a few samples of this study predate the infection). Cell type and time point are not known. Both conserved end residues are part of each CDR3. A D gene is named only where the DNA matches it firmly. Size values are once, few and many counts, or a class for expanded clones, and some rows have none.

J gene | clone size | D gene | V gene | CDR3 DNA | CDR3 protein
TRBJ2-3 | few | - | TRBV29-1 | TGCAGCATGGATAAGGGCCCGCAGTATTTT | CSMDKGPQYF
TRBJ1-1 | many | - | TRBV29-1 | TGCAGCGTTGCGTTCCCCAACACTGAAGCTTTCTTT | CSVAFPNTEAFF
TRBJ2-1 | many | TRBD1 | TRBV5-1 | TGCGCCAGCAGCCAGGGACCCGACAGGGAAAGTGAGCAGTTCTTC | CASSQGPDRESEQFF
TRBJ1-5 | - | TRBD1 | TRBV7-8 | TGTGCCAGCAGCTTAGTTTCCGGGACAGGGGGTCAGCCCCAGCATTTT | CASSLVSGTGGQPQHF
TRBJ1-5 | - | - | TRBV6-2/TRBV6-3 | TGTGCCAGCAGTTACGGCGGGGCTTCCAATCAGCCCCAGCATTTT | CASSYGGASNQPQHF
TRBJ1-1 | - | TRBD1 | TRBV10-2 | TGCGCCAGCAGTGACCGGGACAGGGGAGTAAACACTGAAGCTTTCTTT | CASSDRDRGVNTEAFF
TRBJ2-3 | many | - | TRBV11-2 | TGTGCCAGCAGCTTAAATCAGGGAGGAGATACGCAGTATTTT | CASSLNQGGDTQYF
TRBJ1-2 | - | - | TRBV5-1 | TGCGCCAGCAGCCCCCGGGACTCCGACTATGGCTACACCTTC | CASSPRDSDYGYTF
TRBJ1-5 | - | - | TRBV5-5 | TGTGCCAGCAGCTTCTCGGGGGCGCTTCAGCCCCAGCATTTT | CASSFSGALQPQHF
TRBJ2-3 | few | - | TRBV6-6 | TGTGCCAGCAGTTACTATGTAGGGAGCACAGATACGCAGTATTTT | CASSYYVGSTDTQYF
TRBJ1-5 | few | TRBD1 | TRBV5-4 | TGTGCCAGCACCATTGACAGGGGTCAGCCCCAGCATTTT | CASTIDRGQPQHF
TRBJ2-2 | many | TRBD1 | TRBV12-3/TRBV12-4 | TGTGCCAGCAGTTTCCAGGGGGCGGCCGGGGAGCTGTTTTTT | CASSFQGAAGELFF
TRBJ1-2 | - | - | TRBV12-5 | TGTGCTAGTGGGAGGGACTTCTATGGCTACACCTTC | CASGRDFYGYTF
TRBJ2-5 | many | - | TRBV7-9 | TGTGCCAGCAGCTTGTCGTTCCGAGAGACCCAGTACTTC | CASSLSFRETQYF
TRBJ2-1 | many | TRBD2 | TRBV5-4 | TGTGCCAGCAGCACGCGGCAAGGGACTACCTACAATGAGCAGTTCTTC | CASSTRQGTTYNEQFF
TRBJ2-1 | few | - | TRBV6-2/TRBV6-3 | TGTGCCAGCAGTTACGGTGCAGGGGGGCCCTACAATGAGCAGTTCTTC | CASSYGAGGPYNEQFF
TRBJ2-4 | - | - | TRBV12-3/TRBV12-4 | TGTGCCAGCAGTTTAGGGCAGTCCAAAAACATTCAGTACTTC | CASSLGQSKNIQYF
TRBJ1-6 | - | - | TRBV14 | TGTGCCACCAGCCAGGGCCAGGGGATTAATTCACCCCTCCACTTT | CATSQGQGINSPLHF
TRBJ1-1 | - | - | TRBV3-1 | TGTGCCAGCAGCCAAGCAGCGAAGGGAGACACTGAAGCTTTCTTT | CASSQAAKGDTEAFF
TRBJ2-1 | few | - | TRBV5-1 | TGCGCCAGCAGCTTGGGTGTCTCCGGGGGACGGGAGCAGTTCTTC | CASSLGVSGGREQFF
TRBJ1-5 | - | TRBD1 | TRBV7-2 | TGTGCCAGCAGCGAGGGGACAGGACAGTATCAGCCCCAGCATTTT | CASSEGTGQYQPQHF
TRBJ2-5 | - | - | TRBV29-1 | TGCAGCGTTGCGGGGGCGGGAGAGACCCAGTACTTC | CSVAGAGETQYF
TRBJ2-5 | many | - | TRBV20-1 | TGCAGTGCTAGAGATTCGGCGGTCCAAGAGACCCAGTACTTC | CSARDSAVQETQYF
TRBJ1-1 | few | - | TRBV30 | TGTGCCTGGTCCCGGGACCGGCGAACTGAAGCTTTCTTT | CAWSRDRRTEAFF
TRBJ1-2 | few | - | TRBV9 | TGTGCCAGCAGCGCGGGGACCCTCGAGGACTCCTATGGCTACACCTTC | CASSAGTLEDSYGYTF
TRBJ2-1 | many | - | TRBV5-1 | TGCGCCAGCAGCTTGGCGGATGAGCAGTTCTTC | CASSLADEQFF
TRBJ2-3 | - | - | TRBV11-3 | TGTGCCAGCAGCTTCTCCCGGGGATCTACAGATACGCAGTATTTT | CASSFSRGSTDTQYF
TRBJ2-3 | few | TRBD1 | TRBV7-9 | TGTGCCAGCAGCGTAGGACAGGGATACACAGATACGCAGTATTTT | CASSVGQGYTDTQYF
TRBJ2-2 | - | TRBD1 | TRBV6-6 | TGTGCCAGCAACCTACAGGGGTCGAACACCGGGGAGCTGTTTTTT | CASNLQGSNTGELFF